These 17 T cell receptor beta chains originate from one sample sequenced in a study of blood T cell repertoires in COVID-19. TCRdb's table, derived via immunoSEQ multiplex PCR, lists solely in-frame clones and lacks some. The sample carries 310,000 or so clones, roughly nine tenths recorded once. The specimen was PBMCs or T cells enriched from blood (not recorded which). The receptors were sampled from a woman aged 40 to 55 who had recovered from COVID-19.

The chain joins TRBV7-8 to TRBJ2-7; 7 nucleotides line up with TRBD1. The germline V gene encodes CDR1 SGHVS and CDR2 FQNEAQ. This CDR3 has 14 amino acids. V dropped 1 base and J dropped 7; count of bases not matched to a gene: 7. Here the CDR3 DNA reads TGTGCCAGCAGCTTAGTCCAGGGGGAAGGGGAGCAGTACTTC. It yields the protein CASSLVQGEGEQYF.

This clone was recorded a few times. The CDR3 DNA reads TGTGCCATCAGAGGGGGCCAGTTCGAGCAGTACTTC. This translates into CAIRGGQFEQYF. This chain connects TRBV10-3 to TRBJ2-7, with 7 bases lining up with TRBD1. This CDR3 comprises 12 residues. CDR1 is ENHRY and CDR2 is SYGVKD in the germline V gene. V shed 6 bases, J shed 6 bases, and the junction held 5 bases outside the gene matches.

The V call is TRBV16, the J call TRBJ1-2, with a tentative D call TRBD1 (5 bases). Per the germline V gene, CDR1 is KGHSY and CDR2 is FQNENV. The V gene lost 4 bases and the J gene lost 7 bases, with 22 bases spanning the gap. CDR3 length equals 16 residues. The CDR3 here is CASSLSIDSYRLGYTF. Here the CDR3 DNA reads TGTGCCAGCAGCCTTAGCATTGACAGCTATCGTCTTGGCTACACCTTC.

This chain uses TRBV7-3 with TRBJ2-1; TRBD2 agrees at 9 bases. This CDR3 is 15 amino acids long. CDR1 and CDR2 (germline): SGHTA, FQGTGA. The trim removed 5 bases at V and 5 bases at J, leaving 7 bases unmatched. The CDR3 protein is CASSQSGRIDNEQFF. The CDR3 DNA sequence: TGTGCCAGCAGCCAAAGCGGGAGGATTGACAATGAGCAGTTCTTC.

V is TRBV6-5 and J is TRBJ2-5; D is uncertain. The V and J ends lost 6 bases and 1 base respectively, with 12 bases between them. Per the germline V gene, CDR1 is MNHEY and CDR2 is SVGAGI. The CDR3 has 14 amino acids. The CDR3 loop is CASRPFPVQETQYF. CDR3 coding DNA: TGTGCCAGCAGGCCGTTTCCAGTCCAAGAGACCCAGTACTTC.

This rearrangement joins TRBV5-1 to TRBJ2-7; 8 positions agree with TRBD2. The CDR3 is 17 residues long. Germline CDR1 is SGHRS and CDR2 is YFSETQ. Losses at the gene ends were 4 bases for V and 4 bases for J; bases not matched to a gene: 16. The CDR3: CASSPEGVAGGIYEQYF. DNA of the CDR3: TGCGCCAGCAGCCCGGAGGGGGTGGCGGGAGGTATTTACGAGCAGTACTTC.

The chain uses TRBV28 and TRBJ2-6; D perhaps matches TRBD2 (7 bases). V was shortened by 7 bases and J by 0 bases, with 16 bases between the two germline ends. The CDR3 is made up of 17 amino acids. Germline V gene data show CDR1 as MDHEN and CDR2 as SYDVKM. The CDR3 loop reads CASTWEGQVSGANVLTF. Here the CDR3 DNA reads TGTGCCAGCACCTGGGAGGGACAAGTCTCTGGGGCCAACGTCCTGACTTTC. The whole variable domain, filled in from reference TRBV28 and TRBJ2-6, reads DVKVTQSSRYLVKRTGEKVFLECVQDMDHENMFWYRQDPGLGLRLIYFSYDVKMKEKGDIPEGYSVSREKKERFSLILESASTNQTSMYLCASTWEGQVSGANVLTFGAGSRLTVL.

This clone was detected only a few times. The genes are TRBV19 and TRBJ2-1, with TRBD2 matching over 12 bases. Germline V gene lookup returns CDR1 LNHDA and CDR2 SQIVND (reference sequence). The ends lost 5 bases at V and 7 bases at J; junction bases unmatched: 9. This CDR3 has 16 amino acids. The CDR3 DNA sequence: TGTGCCAGTAGTTTAGGAGGACTAGCGGGATTGAATGAGCAGTTCTTC. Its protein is CASSLGGLAGLNEQFF.

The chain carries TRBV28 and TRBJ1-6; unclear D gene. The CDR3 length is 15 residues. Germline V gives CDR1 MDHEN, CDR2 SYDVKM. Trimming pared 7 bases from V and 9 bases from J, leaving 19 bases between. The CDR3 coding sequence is TGTGCCAGCACTAGAGGTGATTTGGTGGGTTCACCCCTCCACTTT. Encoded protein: CASTRGDLVGSPLHF.

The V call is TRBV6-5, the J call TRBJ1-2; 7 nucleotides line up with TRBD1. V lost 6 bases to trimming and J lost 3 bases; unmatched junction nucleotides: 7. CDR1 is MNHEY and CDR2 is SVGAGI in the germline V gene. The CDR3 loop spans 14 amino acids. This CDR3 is CASSPSGTDYGYTF. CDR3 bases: TGTGCCAGCAGCCCCTCCGGGACAGACTATGGCTACACCTTC.

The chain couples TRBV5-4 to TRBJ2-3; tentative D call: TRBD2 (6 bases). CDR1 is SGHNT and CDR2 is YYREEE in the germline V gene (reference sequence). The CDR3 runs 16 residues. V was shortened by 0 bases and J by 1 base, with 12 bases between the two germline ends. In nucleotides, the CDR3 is TGTGCCAGCAGCTTGGGGTCGGGAGTGGGCACAGATACGCAGTATTTT. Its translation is CASSLGSGVGTDTQYF.

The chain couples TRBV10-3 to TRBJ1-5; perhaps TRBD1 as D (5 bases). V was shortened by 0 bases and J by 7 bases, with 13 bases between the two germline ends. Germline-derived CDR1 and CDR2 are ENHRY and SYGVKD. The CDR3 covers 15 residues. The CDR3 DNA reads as TGTGCCATCAGTGAGTCGACAGTCTTGGGACAGCCCCAGCATTTT. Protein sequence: CAISESTVLGQPQHF.

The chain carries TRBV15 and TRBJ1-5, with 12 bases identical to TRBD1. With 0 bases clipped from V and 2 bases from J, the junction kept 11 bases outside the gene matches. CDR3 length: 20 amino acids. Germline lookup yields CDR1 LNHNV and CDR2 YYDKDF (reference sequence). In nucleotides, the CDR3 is TGTGCCACCAGCAGAGATCGCCCCGGGACAGGGGGCGTTGGCAATCAGCCCCAGCATTTT. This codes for CATSRDRPGTGGVGNQPQHF.

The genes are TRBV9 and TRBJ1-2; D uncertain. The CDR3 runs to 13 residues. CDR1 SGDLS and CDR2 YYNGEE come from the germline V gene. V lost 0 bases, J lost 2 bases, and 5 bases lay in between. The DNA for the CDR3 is TGTGCCAGCAGCGTAGGGAGGAACTATGGCTACACCTTC. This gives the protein CASSVGRNYGYTF. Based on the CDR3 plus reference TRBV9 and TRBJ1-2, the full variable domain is DSGVTQTPKHLITATGQRVTLRCSPRSGDLSVYWYQQSLDQGLQFLIQYYNGEERAKGNILERFSAQQFPDLHSELNLSSLELGDSALYFCASSVGRNYGYTFGSGTRLTVV.

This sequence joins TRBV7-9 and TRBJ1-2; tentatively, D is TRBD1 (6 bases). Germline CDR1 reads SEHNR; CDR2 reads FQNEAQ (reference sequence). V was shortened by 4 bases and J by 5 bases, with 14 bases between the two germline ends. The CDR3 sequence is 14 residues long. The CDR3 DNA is TGTGCCAGCAGCTCCCAGGGGACGGGGTATGGCTACACCTTC. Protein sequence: CASSSQGTGYGYTF.

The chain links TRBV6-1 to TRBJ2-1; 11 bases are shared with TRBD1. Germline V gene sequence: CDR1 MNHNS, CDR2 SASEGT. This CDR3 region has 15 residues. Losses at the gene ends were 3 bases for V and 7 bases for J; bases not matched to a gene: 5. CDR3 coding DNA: TGTGCCAGCAGTGATGGGGGGACAGGGGGGAATGAGCAGTTCTTC. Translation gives CASSDGGTGGNEQFF.

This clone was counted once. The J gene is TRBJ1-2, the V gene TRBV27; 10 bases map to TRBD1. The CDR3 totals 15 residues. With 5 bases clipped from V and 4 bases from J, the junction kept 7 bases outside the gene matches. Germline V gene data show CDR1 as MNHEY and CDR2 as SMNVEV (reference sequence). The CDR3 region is CASSRPGQGSYGYTF. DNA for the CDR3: TGTGCCAGCAGTCGCCCGGGACAGGGGAGCTATGGCTACACCTTC.